A single sample is the source of the 27 T cell receptor beta chains below, sequenced in a study of T-cell reconstitution after alpha-beta-depleted transplantation in children. As it was prepared, the TCRbeta library received unique molecular identifiers. One entry per CDR3 protein, called by TCRdb with MiXCR from the PCR reads. The sample lists 450,000 to 500,000 distinct CDR3 sequences, 12% occurring once. Here the sequenced sample was PBMCs from the stem cell graft donor, taken from the stem cell graft. The receptors shown here come from a human donor who donated a stem cell graft to a child with combined immunodeficiency.

The chain joins TRBV2 to TRBJ2-4; 9 nucleotides agree with TRBD2. This CDR3 region has 15 residues. Germline values: CDR1 SNHLY, CDR2 FYNNEI. The junction had 10 bases not matched to a gene; V was cut back by 3 bases and J by 10 bases. The CDR3 sequence is CASSESPGLAEIQYF. CDR3 bases: TGTGCCAGCAGTGAGTCCCCGGGACTAGCAGAGATTCAGTACTTC.

This clonotype has a handful of counts. The V call is TRBV4-3, the J call TRBJ2-1, with D tentatively TRBD1 or TRBD2 (6 bases each). Germline values: CDR1 LGHNA, CDR2 YSLEER. Deletions cut 0 bases from V and 8 bases from J, with 14 bases between. The CDR3 has 15 amino acids. CDR3 residues: CASSQDLGGGYEQFF. CDR3 nucleotides: TGCGCCAGCAGCCAAGATTTGGGGGGCGGGTATGAGCAGTTCTTC.

This clonotype showed up many times. Here the CDR3 reads CASSVGGANSPLHF. In DNA form, the CDR3 reads TGTGCCAGCAGCGTGGGGGGGGCTAATTCACCCCTCCACTTT. The gene calls are TRBV9 and TRBJ1-6, with D perhaps TRBD1 (6 bases). Germline V gene lookup returns CDR1 SGDLS and CDR2 YYNGEE. The V end was cut by 2 bases, the J end by 6 bases, with 9 bases between. The CDR3 is 14 amino acids.

The chain joins TRBV5-6 to TRBJ1-1; possibly TRBD1 for D (5 bases). The V end lost 4 bases, the J end lost 1 base, and 17 bases lay between the germline ends. The germline V gene encodes CDR1 SGHDT and CDR2 YYEEEE. The CDR3 covers 16 residues. The CDR3 is CASSPPGGLSNTEAFF. CDR3 DNA: TGTGCCAGCAGCCCCCCGGGGGGATTGTCGAACACTGAAGCTTTCTTT.

This clonotype was seen at least ten times. This chain links TRBV3-1 with TRBJ1-6, with D perhaps matching TRBD1 (5 bases). V lost 9 bases and J lost 7, with 16 bases in between. CDR3 length: 14 amino acids. Germline CDR1 and CDR2: LGHDT and YNNKEL (reference sequence). In nucleotides, the CDR3 is TGTGCCAGTAACCCCGGGACCGGCAATTCACCCCTCCACTTT. Translating gives CASNPGTGNSPLHF.

This clonotype has a single count. The chain recombines TRBV12-3 or TRBV12-4 with TRBJ2-3; perhaps TRBD2 as D (6 bases). This CDR3 is 18 amino acids long. Trimming took off 1 base at V and 0 bases at J, with 17 bases between the two ends. CDR3: CASSLVDVAEPSTDTQYF. CDR3 sequence (DNA): TGTGCCAGCAGTTTAGTAGACGTAGCGGAACCTAGCACAGATACGCAGTATTTT.

Only a few counts were recorded for this clonotype. The V and J genes are TRBV5-4 and TRBJ1-2; D uncertain. The CDR3 has 14 amino acids. Germline V gene lookup returns CDR1 SGHNT and CDR2 YYREEE (reference sequence). Trimming left V 0 bases short and J 3 bases short, with 9 bases between. The CDR3: CASSLGAAYYGYTF. The DNA of the CDR3 is TGTGCCAGCAGCTTGGGTGCAGCCTACTATGGCTACACCTTC.

This chain uses TRBV7-2 with TRBJ2-1; TRBD1 or TRBD2 may be the D gene (5 bases each). Germline loops: CDR1 SGHTA, CDR2 FQGNSA. The CDR3 is 17 residues long. V lost 1 base and J lost 0, with 13 bases in between. The CDR3 spells CASSLGGEGSSYNEQFF. DNA for the CDR3: TGTGCCAGCAGCTTAGGAGGCGAGGGGAGCTCCTACAATGAGCAGTTCTTC.

V usage is TRBV27 and J usage is TRBJ1-6, with D possibly being TRBD1 (6 bases). The ends were cut back, 7 bases at V and 10 bases at J, with 17 bases in the middle. The germline CDR1 and CDR2 sequences are MNHEY and SMNVEV (reference sequence). This CDR3 has 14 amino acids. DNA of the CDR3: TGTGCCAGCAAAGAATCGGACAGCTGGTCACCCCTCCACTTT. It is translated as CASKESDSWSPLHF.

There are a few counts of this clonotype. V is TRBV6-2 or TRBV6-3 and J is TRBJ2-1; D uncertain. This CDR3 is 13 amino acids long. Per germline, CDR1 MNHEY and CDR2 SVGEGT. The V gene lost 5 bases and the J gene lost 8 bases, with 13 bases spanning the gap. CDR3 protein: CASSTPLADEQFF. The CDR3 DNA follows: TGTGCCAGCAGTACTCCACTGGCGGATGAGCAGTTCTTC.

CDR3 nucleotide sequence: TGTGCCAGCAGCTCCAGAAACAGGGGGCATGGTTCACCCCTCCACTTT. Amino acids: CASSSRNRGHGSPLHF. The chain is built from TRBV7-3 and TRBJ1-6; 9 bases align to TRBD1. V gave up 4 bases and J gave up 9 bases; unmatched junction bases: 10. There are 16 residues in the CDR3. In germline, CDR1 is SGHTA, CDR2 FQGTGA.

This clonotype was counted a few times. The chain combines TRBV25-1 with TRBJ2-7; TRBD1 matches at 7 bases. Germline assignment: CDR1 MGHDK and CDR2 SYGVNS. This CDR3 contains 17 residues. V lost 2 bases, J lost 3 bases, and 13 bases stayed unmatched. DNA for the CDR3: TGTGCCAGCAGTGAAGCCCGGACAGGTTCTACCCTCTACGAGCAGTACTTC. Translation: CASSEARTGSTLYEQYF.

CDR3 in amino acids: CASSYSGTGTGSSYEQYF. CDR3 nucleotides: TGTGCCAGCAGTTACTCGGGTACCGGGACAGGGAGCTCCTACGAGCAGTACTTC. V is TRBV6-5 and J is TRBJ2-7, with 9 bases lining up with TRBD1. V lost 0 bases, J lost 0 bases, and 9 bases stayed unmatched. CDR1 is MNHEY and CDR2 is SVGAGI in the germline V gene. The CDR3 has 18 residues.

This clonotype was seen only a few times. For the CDR3, the DNA is TGTGCCAGCAGTCCAGGGATGGATACGCAGTATTTT. It encodes CASSPGMDTQYF. The chain employs TRBV6-2 or TRBV6-3 and TRBJ2-3; a possible D gene is TRBD1 (5 bases). This CDR3 has 12 residues. In germline, CDR1 is MNHEY, CDR2 SVGEGT. V was trimmed by 5 bases and J by 6 bases, leaving 9 bases between them.

This chain uses TRBV19 with TRBJ1-5; 7 bases are a match to TRBD1. V dropped 4 bases and J dropped 4; count of bases not matched to a gene: 4. The CDR3 covers 14 residues. The germline V gene has CDR1 LNHDA and CDR2 SQIVND (reference sequence). This chain's CDR3 is CASSNRGQNQPQHF. CDR3 nucleotide sequence: TGTGCCAGTAGTAACCGGGGACAGAATCAGCCCCAGCATTTT.

The genes are TRBV6-2 or TRBV6-3 and TRBJ2-7; D is perhaps TRBD2 (7 bases). Trimming stripped 6 bases from V and 3 bases from J, with 18 bases between. The CDR3 has 15 amino acids. Looked up from germline, CDR1 is MNHEY and CDR2 is SVGEGT. The CDR3 DNA is TGTGCCAGCAGGAGGGGGGGTCCGACAAGCTACGAGCAGTACTTC. This encodes CASRRGGPTSYEQYF.

This clonotype showed up many times. The genes are TRBV7-3 and TRBJ2-1, with 16 positions matching TRBD2. The trim removed 4 bases at V and 9 bases at J, leaving 6 bases unmatched. The V gene's germline CDR1 is SGHTA and CDR2 FQGTGA. The CDR3 runs to 16 residues. In nucleotides, the CDR3 is TGTGCCAGCAGCTCCACGGGACTAGCGGGAGGGGGTGAGCAGTTCTTC. This translates into CASSSTGLAGGGEQFF.

This clonotype has more than one count but fewer than ten. The chain couples TRBV18 to TRBJ2-3; perhaps D is TRBD1 or TRBD2 (5 bases each). Germline values: CDR1 KGHSH, CDR2 LQKENI. The V end lost 1 base, the J end lost 0 bases, and 11 bases lay between the germline ends. This CDR3 contains 16 residues. The CDR3 is CASSPLGGGSTDTQYF. CDR3 nucleotides: TGTGCCAGCTCACCACTAGGTGGGGGTAGCACAGATACGCAGTATTTT.

This clonotype came up many times. This chain joins TRBV5-1 and TRBJ1-2; D ambiguous. Looked up from germline, CDR1 is SGHRS and CDR2 is YFSETQ. The CDR3 extends over 14 amino acids. V was shortened by 0 bases and J by 6 bases, with 12 bases between the two germline ends. CDR3 region: CASSLEAVENGYTF. DNA for the CDR3: TGCGCCAGCAGCTTGGAGGCGGTAGAGAATGGCTACACCTTC. Variable domain in full (rest from reference TRBV5-1 and TRBJ1-2): KAGVTQTPRYLIKTRGQQVTLSCSPISGHRSVSWYQQTPGQGLQFLFEYFSETQRNKGNFPGRFSGRQFSNSRSEMNVSTLELGDSALYLCASSLEAVENGYTFGSGTRLTVV.

The rearrangement uses TRBV7-3 and TRBJ1-4, with D perhaps matching TRBD1 (5 bases). CDR1 and CDR2 (germline): SGHTA, FQGTGA. V lost 0 bases to trimming and J lost 5 bases, with 10 bases between them. There are 15 residues in the CDR3. The CDR3 is CASSLTPGPNEKLFF. In DNA form, the CDR3 reads TGTGCCAGCAGCTTAACGCCGGGGCCGAATGAAAAACTGTTTTTT.

This clonotype was detected only a few times. The chain couples TRBV29-1 to TRBJ2-2; weak D call: TRBD2 (5 bases). The germline gives CDR1 SQVTM, CDR2 ANQGSEA. The CDR3 totals 13 residues. With 4 bases removed from V and 7 bases from J, the gap between germline ends came to 13 bases. The CDR3 here is CSVATLAIGELFF. CDR3 in DNA: TGCAGCGTTGCCACTCTAGCAATCGGGGAGCTGTTTTTT.

Remarks on this clonotype: Germline and junction disagree at one end, which may indicate a read error. V usage is TRBV12-3 or TRBV12-4 and J usage is TRBJ2-7; perhaps D is TRBD1 or TRBD2 (6 bases each). The CDR3 covers 17 residues. The DNA of the CDR3 is TGTGCCACCAGTTTAATAGTTGGGTCCGGACAGCGTCGGGGACTGTACTTC. Translation: CATSLIVGSGQRRGLYF.

The V and J genes are TRBV5-6 and TRBJ2-4, with 7 bases aligning to TRBD1. V was pared by 3 bases and J by 4 bases, with 10 bases of the junction left unmatched. From germline, CDR1 is SGHDT and CDR2 YYEEEE. The CDR3 extends over 16 amino acids. CDR3 nucleotide sequence: TGTGCCAGCAGCTCACAGGGGTTTTGGATGAAAAACATTCAGTACTTC. As protein: CASSSQGFWMKNIQYF. Drawing the rest from reference TRBV5-6 and TRBJ2-4, the complete variable domain is DAGVTQSPTHLIKTRGQQVTLRCSPKSGHDTVSWYQQALGQGPQFIFQYYEEEERQRGNFPDRFSGHQFPNYSSELNVNALLLGDSALYLCASSSQGFWMKNIQYFGAGTRLSVL.

V is TRBV6-1 and J is TRBJ1-5, with 8 bases identical to TRBD1. The trim removed 6 bases at V and 4 bases at J, leaving 5 bases unmatched. The CDR3 is made up of 14 amino acids. Germline V gene sequence: CDR1 MNHNS, CDR2 SASEGT. CDR3 nucleotide sequence: TGTGCCAGCAGGACTGGACAGGGAAATCAGCCCCAGCATTTT. This translates into CASRTGQGNQPQHF.

The CDR3 spells CASSQDGRGLSGYTF. CDR3 DNA sequence: TGCGCCAGCAGCCAAGATGGGAGGGGGCTGAGTGGCTACACCTTC. This chain uses TRBV4-3 with TRBJ1-2; 7 nucleotides line up with TRBD1. This CDR3 contains 15 residues. The V and J ends lost 0 bases and 7 bases, in that order; junction bases with no gene match: 8. The V gene's germline CDR1 is LGHNA and CDR2 YSLEER.

This clonotype has just a few counts. The rearrangement uses TRBV29-1 and TRBJ2-2; no firm D call. Looked up from germline, CDR1 is SQVTM and CDR2 is ANQGSEA. The ends were cut back, 2 bases at V and 1 base at J, with 5 bases in the middle. The CDR3 has 13 amino acids. CDR3 coding DNA: TGCAGCGTTGAATCCGGGAACACCGGGGAGCTGTTTTTT. Amino acid sequence: CSVESGNTGELFF.

This clonotype was detected a few times. The chain employs TRBV6-2 or TRBV6-3 and TRBJ2-1, with unresolved D. The V gene's germline CDR1 is MNHEY and CDR2 SVGEGT. V lost 7 bases, J lost 7 bases, and 17 bases lay in between. The CDR3 is 14 residues long. CDR3 DNA sequence: TGTGCCAGCACCGGGCCTGCTCCTGGGAATGAGCAGTTCTTC. Protein sequence: CASTGPAPGNEQFF.